The 5 T cell receptor beta chains reported below all come from one sample, sequenced in a study of shared clonotypes between healthy human individuals. The assay was immunoSEQ multiplex PCR, and TCRdb's table has in-frame clones only and misses some. The sample has under 300,000 clones; 65% to 70% are singletons. The sample taken for sequencing was memory CD4+ T cells sorted from blood. Subset specified: CD45RA-negative fraction. The receptors come from a man in his thirties or forties in good health.

The chain combines TRBV7-8 with TRBJ2-7; D is uncertain. Between the trimmed V and J ends, which lost 5 bases and 4 bases, there was a span of 15 bases. The CDR3 extends over 14 amino acids. Germline values: CDR1 SGHVS, CDR2 FQNEAQ. The CDR3 loop is CASSPLGLNYEQYF. The DNA for the CDR3 is TGTGCCAGCAGCCCCCTCGGCCTTAATTACGAGCAGTACTTC.

The rearrangement uses TRBV5-6 and TRBJ2-5; possible D gene TRBD2, 5 bases. V dropped 4 bases and J dropped 5 bases, with 18 bases sitting between them. CDR3 length: 15 amino acids. Germline CDR1 is SGHDT and CDR2 is YYEEEE. Here the CDR3 reads CASSPTATSLETQYF. DNA for the CDR3: TGTGCCAGCAGCCCGACGGCCACTAGTCTTGAGACCCAGTACTTC.

There are many counts of this clone. The rearrangement uses TRBV19 and TRBJ2-7; D is perhaps TRBD2 (7 bases). Trimming took 4 bases from V and 4 from J, leaving 17 bases between them. The germline V gene has CDR1 LNHDA and CDR2 SQIVND (reference sequence). The CDR3 sequence is 15 residues long. This chain's CDR3 is CASSTLGGAAYEQYF. The CDR3 nucleotides are TGTGCCAGTAGTACCCTGGGGGGGGCAGCTTACGAGCAGTACTTC.

The chain uses TRBV11-2 and TRBJ2-5, with TRBD2 matching over 8 bases. The V gene end was trimmed by 0 bases and the J gene end by 5 bases; junction bases not matched to a gene: 8. CDR1 and CDR2 from the germline V gene are SGHAT and FQNNGV. CDR3 length: 16 amino acids. CDR3 amino acids: CASSLDAGGFGETQYF. The DNA for the CDR3 is TGTGCCAGCAGCTTAGATGCGGGAGGTTTCGGGGAGACCCAGTACTTC.

This clone was counted at least ten times. The chain is built from TRBV9 and TRBJ2-2, with TRBD2 identical over 11 bases. The CDR3 runs 16 residues. The germline V gene has CDR1 SGDLS and CDR2 YYNGEE. The V gene end was trimmed by 4 bases and the J gene end by 7 bases; junction bases not matched to a gene: 9. CDR3 sequence (DNA): TGTGCCAGCAGCTCTAGACTAGCGGGAAGGGTCGGGGAGCTGTTTTTT. Its translation: CASSSRLAGRVGELFF.